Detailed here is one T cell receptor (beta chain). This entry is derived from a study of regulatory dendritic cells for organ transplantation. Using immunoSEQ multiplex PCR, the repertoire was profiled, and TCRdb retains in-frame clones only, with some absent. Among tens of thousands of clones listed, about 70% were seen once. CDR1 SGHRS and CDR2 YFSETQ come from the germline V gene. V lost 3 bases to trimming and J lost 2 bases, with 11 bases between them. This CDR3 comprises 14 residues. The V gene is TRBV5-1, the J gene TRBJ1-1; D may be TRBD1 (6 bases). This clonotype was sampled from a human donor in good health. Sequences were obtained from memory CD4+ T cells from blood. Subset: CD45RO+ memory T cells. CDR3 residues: CASSSLGGNTEAFF. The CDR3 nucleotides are TGCGCCAGCAGCTCCTTAGGGGGAAACACTGAAGCTTTCTTT.